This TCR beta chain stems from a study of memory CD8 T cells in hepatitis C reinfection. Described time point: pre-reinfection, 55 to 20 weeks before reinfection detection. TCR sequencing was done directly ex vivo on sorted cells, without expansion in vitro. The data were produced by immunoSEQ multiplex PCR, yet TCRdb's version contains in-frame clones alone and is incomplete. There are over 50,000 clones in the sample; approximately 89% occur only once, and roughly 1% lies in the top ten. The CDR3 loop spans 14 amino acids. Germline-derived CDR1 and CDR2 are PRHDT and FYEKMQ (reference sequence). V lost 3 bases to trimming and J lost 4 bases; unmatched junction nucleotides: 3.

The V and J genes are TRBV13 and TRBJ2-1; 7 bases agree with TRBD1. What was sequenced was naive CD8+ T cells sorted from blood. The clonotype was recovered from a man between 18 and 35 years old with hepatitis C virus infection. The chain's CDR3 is CASSFPGQYNEQFF. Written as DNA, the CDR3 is TGTGCCAGCAGCTTCCCGGGACAGTACAATGAGCAGTTCTTC.